This TCR beta chain was profiled in a study of blood T cell repertoires in COVID-19. Study background: Donors in the United States, Italy and Spain gave samples during acute or convalescent COVID-19.

Only in-frame clones appear in the TCRdb table, and some are missing; sequencing was by immunoSEQ multiplex PCR. This table holds approximately 44,000 clones, around 90% found once. This CDR3 is 15 amino acids long. V shed 8 bases, J shed 7 bases, and the junction held 11 bases outside the gene matches. Germline V gene sequence: CDR1 KGHSH, CDR2 LQKENI. This TCR came from a man in his fifties with COVID-19, enrolled during active disease. The chain links TRBV18 to TRBJ2-1, with 10 positions matching TRBD2. The specimen was peripheral blood. CDR3 residues: CASTEREGAANEQFF. CDR3 sequence (DNA): TGTGCCAGCACTGAGCGGGAGGGGGCGGCGAATGAGCAGTTCTTC.